The clone carrying this TCR beta chain has just a few counts. Its target is unknown. This CDR3 contains 14 residues. Between the trimmed V and J ends, which lost 3 bases and 1 base, there was a span of 10 bases. The germline CDR1 and CDR2 sequences are MNHEY and SMNVEV (reference sequence). The sample is drawn from a study of T cells in Graves' hyperthyroidism and ophthalmopathy. Points from the study as a whole: The majority of expanded thyroid clonotypes above 0.001 also appeared in blood. Ophthalmopathy was separated from stable hyperthyroidism by a 13 V-J model.

There were TCR beta CDR3 regions amplified from RNA transcripts. In the first-round RT-PCR of the TCR CDR3, the HTBI primer set was used. TCRdb re-called the multiplex PCR reads through MiXCR, storing one row per CDR3 protein. The sample lists 550,000 to 700,000 distinct CDR3 sequences, just over 45% occurring once. Patients were excluded because of uncontrolled infection, other autoimmune disease, pregnancy or lactation. The diagnostic basis comprised clinical symptoms, serum thyroxine and TRAb, thyroid ultrasound and orbital computed tomography. Sequencing was performed on peripheral blood or thyroid tissue (not recorded which). This TCR was sampled from an adult woman with Graves' disease, either hyperthyroidism or ophthalmopathy (not recorded which). The rearrangement joins TRBV27 to TRBJ2-7; no definite D call. The CDR3 spells CASSLMAASYEQYF. CDR3 bases: TGTGCCAGCAGTTTGATGGCAGCATCCTACGAGCAGTACTTC.